The present TCR beta chain was sequenced within a study of memory CD4+ T cells and cytomegalovirus serostatus. At the level of the study: Donors were healthy Belgian adults, under 10 CMV seropositive and under 30 seronegative.

Clones were read by immunoSEQ multiplex PCR, and TCRdb kept only the in-frame ones, dropping some. The sample lists more than 35,000 clones; roughly 78% were seen once. Single viable CD3+CD4+CD8-CD45RO+ cells were sorted as the memory CD4+ T cells. The CDR3 has 12 amino acids. Trimming pared 5 bases from V and 3 bases from J, leaving 8 bases between. CDR1 is ENHRY and CDR2 is SYGVKD in the germline V gene. The clonotype originates from an adult in good health and CMV-seronegative. Material for sequencing was memory CD4+ T cells from blood. The V call is TRBV10-3, the J call TRBJ2-7; D is possibly TRBD1 or TRBD2 (5 bases each). CDR3 protein: CAISRDGYEQYF. The DNA for the CDR3 is TGTGCCATCAGTAGGGACGGCTACGAGCAGTACTTC.